This T cell receptor (beta chain) was obtained from a study of beta chain features in type 1 diabetes. Points from the study as a whole: Among all four CD4+ subsets, Type 1 diabetes patients had TCRB CDR3s that were moderately but significantly shorter.

The CDR3 has 18 residues. The germline CDR1 and CDR2 sequences are SGHNT and YENEEA. Trimming removed 1 base from V and 6 bases from J; junction bases left unmatched: 13. Since all of the isolated RNA was reverse transcribed, expressed TCRB transcripts were what got sequenced. The method was immunoSEQ multiplex PCR; TCRdb's version includes in-frame clones alone and lacks a portion of them. The sample carries 600,000 to 700,000 clones, 9.5% to 15% recorded once. A remark on this clone: Antigen specificity is unknown.

This clonotype was sampled from a young man with type 1 diabetes. The chain couples TRBV11-3 to TRBJ2-1, with TRBD2 matching 9 bases. The specimen sequenced was naive CD4+ T cells from blood. The CDR3 spells CASSLVGVGLAKFNEQFF. The CDR3 DNA reads TGTGCCAGCAGCTTAGTTGGTGTCGGACTAGCGAAGTTCAATGAGCAGTTCTTC.